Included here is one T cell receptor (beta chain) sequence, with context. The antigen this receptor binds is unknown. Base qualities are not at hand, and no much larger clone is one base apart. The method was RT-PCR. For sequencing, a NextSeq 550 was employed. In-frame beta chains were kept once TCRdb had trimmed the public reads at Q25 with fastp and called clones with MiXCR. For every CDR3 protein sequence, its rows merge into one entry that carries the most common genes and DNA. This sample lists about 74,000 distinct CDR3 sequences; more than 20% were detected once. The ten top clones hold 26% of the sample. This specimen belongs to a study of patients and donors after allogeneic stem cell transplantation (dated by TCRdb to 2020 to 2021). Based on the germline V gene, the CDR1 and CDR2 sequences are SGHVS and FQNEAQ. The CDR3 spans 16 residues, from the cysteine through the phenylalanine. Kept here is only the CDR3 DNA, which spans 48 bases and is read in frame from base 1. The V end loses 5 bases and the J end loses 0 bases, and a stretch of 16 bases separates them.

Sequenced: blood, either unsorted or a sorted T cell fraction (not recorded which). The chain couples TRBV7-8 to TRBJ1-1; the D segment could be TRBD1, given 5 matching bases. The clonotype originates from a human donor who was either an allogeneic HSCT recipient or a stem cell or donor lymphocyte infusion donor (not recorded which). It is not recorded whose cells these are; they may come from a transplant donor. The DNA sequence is TGTGCCAGCAGCAAGAGGTCAGGGCTAATGAACACTGAAGCTTTCTTT. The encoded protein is CASSKRSGLMNTEAFF.